Here is one T cell receptor (beta chain) with its context. The CDR3 spans 15 residues. In germline, CDR1 is SGHRS, CDR2 YFSETQ. V lost 7 bases, J lost 6 bases, and 7 bases stayed unmatched. This specimen comes from a study of cytomegalovirus exposure and HLA in healthy donors. The study ran its PCR with 60 Vbeta and 13 Jbeta primers. Some clones are missing from TCRdb's copy, which holds only in-frame ones; the method was immunoSEQ multiplex PCR. The repertoire has fewer than 150,000 clones, 60% to 80% of them found once; the top ten carry 4.5% to 6%. The rearrangement uses TRBV5-1 and TRBJ2-2, with 12 bases aligning to TRBD2. The material sequenced was PBMCs. This receptor was taken from a woman between 45 and 60 years old in good health and CMV-seronegative. The CDR3 spells CASGGLAGTAGELFF. The DNA for the CDR3 is TGCGCCAGCGGCGGACTAGCGGGGACGGCCGGGGAGCTGTTTTTT.